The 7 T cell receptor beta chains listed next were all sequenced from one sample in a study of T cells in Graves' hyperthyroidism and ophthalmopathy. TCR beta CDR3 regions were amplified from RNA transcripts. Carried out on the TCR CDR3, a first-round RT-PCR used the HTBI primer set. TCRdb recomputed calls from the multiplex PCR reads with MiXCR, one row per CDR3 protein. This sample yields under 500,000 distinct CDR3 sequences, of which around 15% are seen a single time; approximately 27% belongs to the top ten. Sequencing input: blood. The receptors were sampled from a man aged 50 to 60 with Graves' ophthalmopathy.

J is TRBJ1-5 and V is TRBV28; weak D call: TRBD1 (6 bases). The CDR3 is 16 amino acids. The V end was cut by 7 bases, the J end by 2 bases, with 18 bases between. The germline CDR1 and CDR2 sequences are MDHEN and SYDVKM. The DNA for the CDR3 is TGTGCCAGCACCAAATCCTCACCAGGGGGCAATCAGCCCCAGCATTTT. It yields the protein CASTKSSPGGNQPQHF.

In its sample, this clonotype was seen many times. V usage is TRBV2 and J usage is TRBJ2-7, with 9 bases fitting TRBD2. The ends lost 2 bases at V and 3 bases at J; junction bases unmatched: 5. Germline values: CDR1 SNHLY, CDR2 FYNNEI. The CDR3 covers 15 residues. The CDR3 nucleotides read TGTGCCAGCAGTGAACGGGCGGGAGGGTACTACGAGCAGTACTTC. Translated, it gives CASSERAGGYYEQYF.

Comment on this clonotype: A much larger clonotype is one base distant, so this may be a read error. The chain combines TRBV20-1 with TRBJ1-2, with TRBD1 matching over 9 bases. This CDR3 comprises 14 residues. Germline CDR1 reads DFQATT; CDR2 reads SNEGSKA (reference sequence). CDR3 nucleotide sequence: TGCGGTGTTCCTACAGGGGGCTGGGTCTATGGCTACACCTTC. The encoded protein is CGVPTGGWVYGYTF.

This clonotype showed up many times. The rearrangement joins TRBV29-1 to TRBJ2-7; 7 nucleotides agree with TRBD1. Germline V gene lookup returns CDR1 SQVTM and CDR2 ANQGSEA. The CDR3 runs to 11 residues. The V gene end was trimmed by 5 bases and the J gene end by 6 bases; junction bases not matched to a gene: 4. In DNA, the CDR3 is TGCAGCGTTCAACAGGGGTCCGAGCAGTACTTC. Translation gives CSVQQGSEQYF.

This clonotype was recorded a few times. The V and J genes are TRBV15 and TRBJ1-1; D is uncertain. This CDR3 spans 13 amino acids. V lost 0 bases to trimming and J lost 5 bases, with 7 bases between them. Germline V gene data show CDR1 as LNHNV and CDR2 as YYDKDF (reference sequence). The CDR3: CATSRDRRTEAFF. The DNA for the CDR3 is TGTGCCACCAGCAGAGATAGGAGGACTGAAGCTTTCTTT. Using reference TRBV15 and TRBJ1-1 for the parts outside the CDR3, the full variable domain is DAMVIQNPRYQVTQFGKPVTLSCSQTLNHNVMYWYQQKSSQAPKLLFHYYDKDFNNEADTPDNFQSRRPNTSFCFLDIRSPGLGDTAMYLCATSRDRRTEAFFGQGTRLTVV.

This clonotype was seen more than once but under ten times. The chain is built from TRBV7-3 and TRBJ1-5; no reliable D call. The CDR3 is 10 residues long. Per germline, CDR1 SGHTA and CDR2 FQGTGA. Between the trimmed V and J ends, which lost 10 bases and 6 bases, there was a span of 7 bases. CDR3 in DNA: TGTGCCATCACCCCTCAGCCCCAGCATTTT. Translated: CAITPQPQHF. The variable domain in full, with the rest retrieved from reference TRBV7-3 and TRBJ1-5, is GAGVSQTPSNKVTEKGKYVELRCDPISGHTALYWYRQSLGQGPEFLIYFQGTGAADDSGLPNDRFFAVRPEGSVSTLKIQRTERGDSAVYLCAITPQPQHFGDGTRLSIL.

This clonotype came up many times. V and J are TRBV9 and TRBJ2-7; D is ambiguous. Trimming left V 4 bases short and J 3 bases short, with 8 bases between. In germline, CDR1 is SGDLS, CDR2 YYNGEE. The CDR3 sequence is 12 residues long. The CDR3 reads CASSSDGYEQYF. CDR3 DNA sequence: TGTGCCAGCAGCTCGGACGGCTACGAGCAGTACTTC.